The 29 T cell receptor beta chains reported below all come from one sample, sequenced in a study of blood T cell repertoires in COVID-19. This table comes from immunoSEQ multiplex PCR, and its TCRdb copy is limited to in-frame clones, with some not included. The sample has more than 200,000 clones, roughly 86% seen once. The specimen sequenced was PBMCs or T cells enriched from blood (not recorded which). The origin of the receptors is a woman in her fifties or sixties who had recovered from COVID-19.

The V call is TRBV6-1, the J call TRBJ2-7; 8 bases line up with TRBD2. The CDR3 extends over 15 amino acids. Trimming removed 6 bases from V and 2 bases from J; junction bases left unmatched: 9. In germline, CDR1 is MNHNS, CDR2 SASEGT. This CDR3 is CASRGGVAGTYEQYF. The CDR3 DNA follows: TGTGCCAGCAGGGGGGGTGTAGCGGGGACCTACGAGCAGTACTTC.

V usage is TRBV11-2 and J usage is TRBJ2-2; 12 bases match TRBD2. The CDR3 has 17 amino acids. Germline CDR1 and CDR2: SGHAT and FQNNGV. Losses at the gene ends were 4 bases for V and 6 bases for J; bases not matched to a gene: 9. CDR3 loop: CASSWASGRVTPGELFF. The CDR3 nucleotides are TGTGCCAGCAGCTGGGCTAGCGGGAGGGTAACGCCCGGGGAGCTGTTTTTT.

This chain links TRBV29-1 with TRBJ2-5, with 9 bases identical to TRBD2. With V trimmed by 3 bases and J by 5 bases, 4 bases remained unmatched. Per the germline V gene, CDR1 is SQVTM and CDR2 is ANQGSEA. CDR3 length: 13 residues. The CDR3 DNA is TGCAGCGTTGAGGGTAGCGGGAGTGAGACCCAGTACTTC. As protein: CSVEGSGSETQYF.

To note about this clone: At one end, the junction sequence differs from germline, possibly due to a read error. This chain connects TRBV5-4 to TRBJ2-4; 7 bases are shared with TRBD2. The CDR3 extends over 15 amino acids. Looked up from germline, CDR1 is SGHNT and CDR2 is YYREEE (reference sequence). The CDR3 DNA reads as TGTGCCAGCAGCCGGTCTGCGGGAGCCGAAAACATTCAGTACTTC. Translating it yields CASSRSAGAENIQYF.

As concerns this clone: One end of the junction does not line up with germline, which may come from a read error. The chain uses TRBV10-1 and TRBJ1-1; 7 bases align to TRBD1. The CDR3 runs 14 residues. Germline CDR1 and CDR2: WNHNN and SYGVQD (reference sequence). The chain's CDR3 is CASSEDRVNTEAFF. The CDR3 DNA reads TGCGCCAGCAGTGAGGACAGGGTGAATACTGAAGCTTTCTTT.

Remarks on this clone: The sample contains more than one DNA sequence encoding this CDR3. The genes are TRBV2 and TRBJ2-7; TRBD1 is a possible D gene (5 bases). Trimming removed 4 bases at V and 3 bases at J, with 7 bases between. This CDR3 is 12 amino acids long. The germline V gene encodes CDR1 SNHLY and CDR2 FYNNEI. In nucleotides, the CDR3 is TGTGCCAGCAGTGGTGACAGCTACGAGCAGTACTTC. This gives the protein CASSGDSYEQYF.

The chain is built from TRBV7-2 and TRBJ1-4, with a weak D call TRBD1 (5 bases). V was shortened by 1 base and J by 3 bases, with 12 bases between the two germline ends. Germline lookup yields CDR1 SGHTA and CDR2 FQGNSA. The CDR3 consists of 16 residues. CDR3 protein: CASSLGRATANEKLFF. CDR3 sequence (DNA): TGTGCCAGCAGCTTAGGCAGGGCCACCGCTAATGAAAAACTGTTTTTT.

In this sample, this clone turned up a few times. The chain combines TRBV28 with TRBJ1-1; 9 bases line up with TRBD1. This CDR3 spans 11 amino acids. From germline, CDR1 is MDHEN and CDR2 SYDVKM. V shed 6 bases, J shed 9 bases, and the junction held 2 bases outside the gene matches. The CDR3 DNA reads TGTGCCAGCAGCTACAGGGGGCAAGCTTTCTTT. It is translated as CASSYRGQAFF.

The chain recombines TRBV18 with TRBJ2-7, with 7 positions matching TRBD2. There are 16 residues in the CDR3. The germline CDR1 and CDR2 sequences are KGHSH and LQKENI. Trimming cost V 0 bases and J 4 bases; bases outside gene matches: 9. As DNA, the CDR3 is TGTGCCAGCTCACCACCCTCTTCTCGCGGGAGTTACGAGCAGTACTTC. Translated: CASSPPSSRGSYEQYF.

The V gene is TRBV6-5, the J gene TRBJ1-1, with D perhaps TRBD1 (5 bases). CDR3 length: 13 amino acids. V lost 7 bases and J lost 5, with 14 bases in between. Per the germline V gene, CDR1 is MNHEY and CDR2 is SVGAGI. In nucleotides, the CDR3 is TGTGCCAGCAATGGACGGGGGGAGACTGAAGCTTTCTTT. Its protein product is CASNGRGETEAFF.

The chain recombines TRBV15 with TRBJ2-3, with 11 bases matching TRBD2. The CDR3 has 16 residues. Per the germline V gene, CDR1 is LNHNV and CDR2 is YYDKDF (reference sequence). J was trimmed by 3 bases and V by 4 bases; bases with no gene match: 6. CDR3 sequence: CATSTTTSGRTDTQYF. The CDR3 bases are TGTGCCACCAGCACAACCACTAGCGGGAGAACAGATACGCAGTATTTT.

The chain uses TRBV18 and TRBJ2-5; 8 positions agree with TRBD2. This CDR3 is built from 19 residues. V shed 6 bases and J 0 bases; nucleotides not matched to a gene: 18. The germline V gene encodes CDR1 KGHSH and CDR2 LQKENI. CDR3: CASSQKIPELAEYQETQYF. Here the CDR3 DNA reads TGTGCCAGCTCTCAAAAAATTCCCGAACTAGCGGAGTACCAAGAGACCCAGTACTTC.

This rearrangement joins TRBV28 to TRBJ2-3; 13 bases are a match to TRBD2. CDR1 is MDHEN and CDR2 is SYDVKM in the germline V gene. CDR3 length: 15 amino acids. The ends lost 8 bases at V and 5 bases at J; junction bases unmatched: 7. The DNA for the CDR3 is TGTGCCAGCCGAGGACTAGCGGGAGCGAGAGATACGCAGTATTTT. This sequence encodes CASRGLAGARDTQYF.

DNA for the CDR3: TGTGCCAGTATCACGAGGCATAACACTGAAGCTTTCTTT. Amino acid sequence: CASITRHNTEAFF. The chain combines TRBV19 with TRBJ1-1; unclear D gene. Germline V lookup: CDR1 LNHDA, CDR2 SQIVND (reference sequence). V lost 7 bases to trimming and J lost 2 bases, with 11 bases between them. The CDR3 is made up of 13 amino acids. Looking up the rest from reference TRBV19 and TRBJ1-1 gives the full variable domain: DGGITQSPKYLFRKEGQNVTLSCEQNLNHDAMYWYRQDPGQGLRLIYYSQIVNDFQKGDIAEGYSVSREKKESFPLTVTSAQKNPTAFYLCASITRHNTEAFFGQGTRLTVV.

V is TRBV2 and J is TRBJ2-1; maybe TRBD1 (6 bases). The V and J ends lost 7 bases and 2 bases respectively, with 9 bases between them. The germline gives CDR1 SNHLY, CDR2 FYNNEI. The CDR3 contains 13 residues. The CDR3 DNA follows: TGTGCCAGCATGCAGGGGACCTACAATGAGCAGTTCTTC. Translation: CASMQGTYNEQFF.

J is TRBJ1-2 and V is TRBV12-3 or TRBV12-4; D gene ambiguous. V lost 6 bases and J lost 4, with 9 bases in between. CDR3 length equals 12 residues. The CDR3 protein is CASRSRGYGYTF. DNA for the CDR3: TGTGCCAGCAGGAGTCGAGGCTATGGCTACACCTTC.

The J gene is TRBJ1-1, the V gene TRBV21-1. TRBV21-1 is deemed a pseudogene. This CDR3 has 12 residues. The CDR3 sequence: CASSKSDTEAFF. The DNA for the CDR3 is TGTGCCAGCAGCAAAAGCGACACTGAAGCTTTCTTT.

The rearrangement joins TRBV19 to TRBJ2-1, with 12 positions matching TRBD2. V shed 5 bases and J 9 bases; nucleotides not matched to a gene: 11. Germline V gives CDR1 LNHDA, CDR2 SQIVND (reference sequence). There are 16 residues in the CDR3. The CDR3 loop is CASSSLAGGFFGEQFF. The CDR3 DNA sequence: TGTGCCAGTAGTTCCCTAGCGGGAGGGTTCTTCGGTGAGCAGTTCTTC. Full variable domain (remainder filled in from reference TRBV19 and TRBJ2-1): DGGITQSPKYLFRKEGQNVTLSCEQNLNHDAMYWYRQDPGQGLRLIYYSQIVNDFQKGDIAEGYSVSREKKESFPLTVTSAQKNPTAFYLCASSSLAGGFFGEQFFGPGTRLTVL.

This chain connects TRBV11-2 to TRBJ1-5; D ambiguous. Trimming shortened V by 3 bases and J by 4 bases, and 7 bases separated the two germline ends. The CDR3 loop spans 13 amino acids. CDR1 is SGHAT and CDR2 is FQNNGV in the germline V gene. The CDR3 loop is CASSLAENQPQHF. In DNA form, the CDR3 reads TGTGCCAGCAGCTTGGCAGAAAATCAGCCCCAGCATTTT. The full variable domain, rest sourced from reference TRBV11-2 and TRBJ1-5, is EAGVAQSPRYKIIEKRQSVAFWCNPISGHATLYWYQQILGQGPKLLIQFQNNGVVDDSQLPKDRFSAERLKGVDSTLKIQPAKLEDSAVYLCASSLAENQPQHFGDGTRLSIL.

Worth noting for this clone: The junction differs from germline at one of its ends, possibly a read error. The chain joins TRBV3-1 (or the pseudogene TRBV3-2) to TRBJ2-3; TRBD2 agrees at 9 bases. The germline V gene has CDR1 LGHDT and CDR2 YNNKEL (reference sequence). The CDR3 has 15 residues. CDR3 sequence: CASSHTGTSIDTQYF. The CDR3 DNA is TGTGCCAGCAGCCATACCGGGACTAGCATAGATACGCAGTATTTT.

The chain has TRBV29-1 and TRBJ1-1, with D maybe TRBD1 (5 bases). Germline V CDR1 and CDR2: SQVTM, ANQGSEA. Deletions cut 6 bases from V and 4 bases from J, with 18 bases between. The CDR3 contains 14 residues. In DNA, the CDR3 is TGCAGCGTCAACCAAGGGGATTTGGGCACTGAAGCTTTCTTT. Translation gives CSVNQGDLGTEAFF.

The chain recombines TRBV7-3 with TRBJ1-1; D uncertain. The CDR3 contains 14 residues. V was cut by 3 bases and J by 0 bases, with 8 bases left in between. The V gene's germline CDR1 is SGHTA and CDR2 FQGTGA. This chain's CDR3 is CASSLTPLNTEAFF. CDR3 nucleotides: TGTGCCAGCAGCTTGACACCTTTGAACACTGAAGCTTTCTTT.

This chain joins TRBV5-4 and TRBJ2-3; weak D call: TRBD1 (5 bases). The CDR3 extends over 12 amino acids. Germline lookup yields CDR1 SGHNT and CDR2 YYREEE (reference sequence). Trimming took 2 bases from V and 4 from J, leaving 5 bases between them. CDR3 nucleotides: TGTGCCAGCAGCTTCAGGGCAGATACGCAGTATTTT. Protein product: CASSFRADTQYF.

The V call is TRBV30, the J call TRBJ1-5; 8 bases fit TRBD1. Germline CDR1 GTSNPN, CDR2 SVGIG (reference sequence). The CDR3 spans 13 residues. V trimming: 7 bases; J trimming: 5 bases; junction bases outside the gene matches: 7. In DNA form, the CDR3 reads TGTGCCTTAGGACAGGGAGCAGATCAGCCCCAGCATTTT. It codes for CALGQGADQPQHF.

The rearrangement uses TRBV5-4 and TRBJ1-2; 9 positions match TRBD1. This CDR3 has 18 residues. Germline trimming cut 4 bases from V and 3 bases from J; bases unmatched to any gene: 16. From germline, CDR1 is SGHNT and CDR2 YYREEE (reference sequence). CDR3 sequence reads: CASSQTPGTGPLDYGYTF. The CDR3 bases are TGTGCCAGCAGCCAAACCCCCGGGACAGGGCCCCTGGACTATGGCTACACCTTC.

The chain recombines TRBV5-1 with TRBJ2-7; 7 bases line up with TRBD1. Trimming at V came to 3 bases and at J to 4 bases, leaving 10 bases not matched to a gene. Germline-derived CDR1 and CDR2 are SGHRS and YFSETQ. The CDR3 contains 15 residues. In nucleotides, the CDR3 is TGCGCCAGCAGCTCAGGACAGGTCCTAACGTACGAGCAGTACTTC. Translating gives CASSSGQVLTYEQYF.

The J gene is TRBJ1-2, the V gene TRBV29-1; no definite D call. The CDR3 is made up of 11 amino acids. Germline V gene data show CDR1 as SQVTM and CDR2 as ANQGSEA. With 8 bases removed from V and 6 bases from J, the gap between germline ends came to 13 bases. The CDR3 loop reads CSSDGLNGYTF. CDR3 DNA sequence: TGCAGCTCCGACGGGTTAAATGGCTACACCTTC.

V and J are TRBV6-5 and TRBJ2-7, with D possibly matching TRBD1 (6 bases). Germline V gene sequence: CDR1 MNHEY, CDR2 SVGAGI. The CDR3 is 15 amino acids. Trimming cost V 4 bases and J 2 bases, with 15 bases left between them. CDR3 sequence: CASSSHSWDTYEQYF. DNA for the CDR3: TGTGCCAGCAGTTCCCACTCTTGGGACACCTACGAGCAGTACTTC.

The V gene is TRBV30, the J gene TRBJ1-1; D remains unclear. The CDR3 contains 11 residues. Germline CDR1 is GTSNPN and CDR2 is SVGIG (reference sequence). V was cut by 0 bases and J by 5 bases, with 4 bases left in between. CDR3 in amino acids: CAWSVLTEAFF. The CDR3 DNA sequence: TGTGCCTGGAGTGTGTTAACTGAAGCTTTCTTT.